This record concerns one T cell receptor (beta chain) sequence. Its antigen is still unknown. Produced via immunoSEQ multiplex PCR; TCRdb's table is partial and in-frame only. Of approximately 57,000 clones listed, roughly 87% are singletons. This sample was included in a study of OX40 agonist ivuxolimab in advanced cancers. Study information: Patients received the agonistic anti-OX40 (CD134) antibody ivuxolimab. Broader study findings: People who partly responded at 0.1-3.0 mg/kg had some of the least clonal expansion seen. Circulating CD4+ and CD8+ T cells showed clonal expansion by week 6 at 0.1 to 3.0 mg/kg.

The source material was CD4+ or CD8+ T cells sorted from blood, sampled in a trial of the OX40 agonist ivuxolimab. This receptor was identified in an adult with an advanced solid tumor such as melanoma, head and neck, liver or kidney cancer.

The CDR3 loop is CASSYGGVQPQHF. CDR3 sequence (DNA): TGTGCCAGCAGTTATGGGGGGGTCCAGCCCCAGCATTTT. The V gene is TRBV5-4, the J gene TRBJ1-5; perhaps TRBD1 as D (5 bases). Germline V gene sequence: CDR1 SGHNT, CDR2 YYREEE (reference sequence). This CDR3 is built from 13 residues. The V and J ends lost 5 bases and 7 bases respectively, with 13 bases between them.